The sequence of this TCR beta chain was determined in a study of shared clonotypes between healthy human individuals (TCRdb year 2020). Study-wide context: The cohort comprised a couple of women and a few men aged 18 to 49 years. Per donor, three plates each were used for CD4 naive and CD4 memory, two for CD8 naive, and one for CD8 memory. Blood TCR repertoires of a handful of healthy adults were deeply sequenced to estimate repertoire size and the extent of clonotype sharing between individuals. Different laboratories and diverse techniques were used to prepare libraries and sequence TCR repertoires, to increase sequencing depth and limit assay-specific biases. Each donor's leukapheresis produced roughly between roughly 0.94 and 9.5 billion PBMCs. Study-wide conclusions, independent of this receptor: About 5% of naive CD4, 3.5% of naive CD8, 2.3% of memory CD4, and 0.4% of memory CD8 clonotypes were shared across a few donors. Sampling was restricted to blood, and TCR repertoires in tissues likely differ from the TCR repertoires found in blood. Even with the large sequencing depth, rarefaction of the sorted-subset datasets indicated that sequencing was incomplete. Clonotypes shared by all four sorted-subset donors showed higher generation probabilities than non-shared clonotypes. Based on pairwise subsampling, the degree of clonotype sharing among donors was expected to be affected by sequencing depth. The small number of donors limited the genetic and exposure-history diversity represented. Naive subsets generally had larger estimated clonotype richness than memory subsets did.

V drops 2 bases and J drops 6 bases, leaving 9 bases in between. The germline V gene specifies SGDLS as CDR1 and YYNGEE as CDR2. There are 13 amino acids in the CDR3, from cysteine to phenylalanine inclusive. Only the CDR3 portion is preserved as DNA: 39 bases, with reading frame beginning at the first base. Using the deep immunoSEQ assay, multiplex PCR amplified TCR CDR3 regions from genomic DNA. For each cell subset, the extracted genomic DNA was distributed evenly across all wells of several immunoSEQ 96-well plates, and each plate served as one replicate. For sorted subsets, each replicate PCR was loaded with approximately 190 ng genomic DNA, equivalent to roughly 30,000 T cell genomes. Purified libraries were quantified with a Qubit 3.0 fluorometer, sized on a Bioanalyzer 2100, and re-quantified with the KAPA Library Quantification kit. Every immunoSEQ 96-well plate was sequenced on a dedicated single-read 150-cycle Illumina NextSeq 550 flow cell. Turning to the authors' computational methods: Because the immunoSEQ output included only junctional sequences and no quality scores, the filtering could not be the same as the filtering used for full-length reads. To assign V/J genes and CDR3, sequences were annotated using PyIR, a Python wrapper for IgBLAST v1.9, with IMGT germline references. Any read was removed if the V/J assignment was weak (E-value above 1e-6), the CDR3 was missing, or the read contained stop codons, out-of-frame junctions, or ambiguous translated residues. A V3J clonotype was defined by an identical inferred V gene, J gene, and CDR3 amino acid sequence. To compute the percentage overlap between repertoires, the number of shared unique clonotypes was divided by the size of the smaller repertoire. Repertoire richness was assessed with RTK rarefaction, the Chao1 estimator, and Recon v2.1 estimates of unobserved clonotypes. For all TCRbeta clonotypes obtained by the gDNA method from a few donors, generation probabilities were computed with OLGA. Here the immuneACCESS table is served through TCRdb, limited to in-frame sequences with V and J called. Missing clones are a known gap in these copies; in checked studies unresolved V genes cover under half, and the rest lacks a known reason. The V and J calls and clone size are taken from that table; D and trimming were inferred from the DNA. The sample includes about 820,000 clones, with 85% to 95% observed a single time. Around 24% of the sample is held by the ten biggest clonotypes.

CD8 naive samples were CD45RO-negative cells positively selected for CCR7, giving a CD45RA+CCR7+ population that excluded TemRA cells. The donors were healthy, HIV-negative adults who had no recently reported acute infections or vaccinations. Every donor was a Caucasian adult living in Nashville, Tennessee, USA. After blood collection by leukapheresis, PBMCs were isolated using Ficoll-Histopaque density gradient centrifugation and then cryopreserved in the vapor phase of liquid nitrogen. Purity and quantity of every magnetically sorted T cell population were checked by analytical flow cytometry. From each sorted fraction, genomic DNA was isolated and quantified by UV absorbance on a Nanodrop 2000c. To note about this clone: Its antigen is not yet known. No quality values exist for individual bases; no much larger clone is one base distant.

The sample was naive CD8+ T cells sorted from blood. In light of the paper, this sample's cell subset or site label describes: CD45RA+CCR7+. Rearrangement joined TRBV9 to TRBJ2-1; the D gene is unclear. The receptor comes from a man aged 25-40 years in good health. In nucleotide form, the sequence is TGTGCCAGCAGCGTTTTCATCGGCAATGAGCAGTTCTTC. It translates as CASSVFIGNEQFF.